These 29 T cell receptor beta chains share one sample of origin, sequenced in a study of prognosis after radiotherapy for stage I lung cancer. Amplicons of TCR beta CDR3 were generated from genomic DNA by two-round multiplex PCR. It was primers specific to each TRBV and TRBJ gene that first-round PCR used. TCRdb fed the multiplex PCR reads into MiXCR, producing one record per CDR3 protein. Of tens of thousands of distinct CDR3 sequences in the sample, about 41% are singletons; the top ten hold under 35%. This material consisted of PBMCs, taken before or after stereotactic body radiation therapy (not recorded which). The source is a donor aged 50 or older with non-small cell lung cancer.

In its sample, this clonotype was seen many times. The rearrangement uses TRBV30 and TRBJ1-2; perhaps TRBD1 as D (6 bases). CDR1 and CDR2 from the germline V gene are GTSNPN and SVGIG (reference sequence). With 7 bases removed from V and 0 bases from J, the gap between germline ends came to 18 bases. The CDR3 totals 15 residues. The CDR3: CASSNRDASNYGYTF. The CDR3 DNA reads TGTGCCTCCAGTAACAGGGACGCCTCTAACTATGGCTACACCTTC. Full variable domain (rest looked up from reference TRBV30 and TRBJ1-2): SQTIHQWPATLVQPVGSPLSLECTVEGTSNPNLYWYRQAAGRGLQLLFYSVGIGQISSEVPQNLSASRPQDRQFILSSKKLLLSDSGFYLCASSNRDASNYGYTFGSGTRLTVV.

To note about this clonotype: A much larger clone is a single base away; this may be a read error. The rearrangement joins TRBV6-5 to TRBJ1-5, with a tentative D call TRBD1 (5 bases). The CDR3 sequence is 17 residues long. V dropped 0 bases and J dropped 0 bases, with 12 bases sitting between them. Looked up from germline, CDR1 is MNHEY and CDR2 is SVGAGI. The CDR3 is CASSYSGHIYSNQPQHF. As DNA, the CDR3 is TGTGCCAGCAGTTACTCCGGACATATATATAGCAATCAGCCCCAGCATTTT.

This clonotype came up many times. Written as DNA, the CDR3 is TGCGCCAGCAGGGATACTAGCGGGGCTGACGAGACCCAGTACTTC. This sequence encodes CASRDTSGADETQYF. J is TRBJ2-5 and V is TRBV10-2, with TRBD2 identical over 10 bases. Germline trimming cut 6 bases from V and 5 bases from J; bases unmatched to any gene: 9. The CDR3 is 15 residues long. Germline values: CDR1 WSHSY, CDR2 SAAADI.

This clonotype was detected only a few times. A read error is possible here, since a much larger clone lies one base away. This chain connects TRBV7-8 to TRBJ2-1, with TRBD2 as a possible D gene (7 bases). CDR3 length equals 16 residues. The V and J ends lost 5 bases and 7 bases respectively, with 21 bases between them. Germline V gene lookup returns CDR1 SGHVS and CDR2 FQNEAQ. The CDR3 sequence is CASSPSRGAACNEQFF. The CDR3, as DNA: TGTGCCAGCAGCCCATCACGGGGGGCTGCCTGTAATGAGCAGTTCTTC. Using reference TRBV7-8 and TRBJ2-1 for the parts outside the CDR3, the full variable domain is GAGVSQSPRYKVAKRGQDVALRCDPISGHVSLFWYQQALGQGPEFLTYFQNEAQLDKSGLPSDRFFAERPEGSVSTLKIQRTQQEDSAVYLCASSPSRGAACNEQFFGPGTRLTVL.

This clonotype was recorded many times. The CDR3 sequence is CASSLGQGPLYEQYF. CDR3 sequence (DNA): TGTGCCAGCTCACTTGGACAGGGCCCCCTCTACGAGCAGTACTTC. The rearrangement joins TRBV18 to TRBJ2-7; TRBD1 matches at 8 bases. The germline V gene encodes CDR1 KGHSH and CDR2 LQKENI. V was pared by 4 bases and J by 3 bases, with 8 bases of the junction left unmatched. The CDR3 runs to 15 residues.

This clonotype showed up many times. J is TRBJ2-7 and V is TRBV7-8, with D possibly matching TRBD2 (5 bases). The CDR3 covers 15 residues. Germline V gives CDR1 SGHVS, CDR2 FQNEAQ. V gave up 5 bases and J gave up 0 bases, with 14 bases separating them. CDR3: CASSMTTSFSYEQYF. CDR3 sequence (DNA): TGTGCCAGCAGCATGACTACTTCCTTCTCCTACGAGCAGTACTTC. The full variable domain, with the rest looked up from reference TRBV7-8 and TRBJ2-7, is GAGVSQSPRYKVAKRGQDVALRCDPISGHVSLFWYQQALGQGPEFLTYFQNEAQLDKSGLPSDRFFAERPEGSVSTLKIQRTQQEDSAVYLCASSMTTSFSYEQYFGPGTRLTVT.

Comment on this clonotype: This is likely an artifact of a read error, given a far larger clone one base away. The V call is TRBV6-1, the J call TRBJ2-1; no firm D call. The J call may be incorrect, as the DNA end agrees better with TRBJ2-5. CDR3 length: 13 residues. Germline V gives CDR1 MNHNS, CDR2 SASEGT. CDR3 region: CASIPMEQETQYF. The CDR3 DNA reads TGTGCCAGCATCCCCATGGAGCAAGAGACCCAGTACTTC.

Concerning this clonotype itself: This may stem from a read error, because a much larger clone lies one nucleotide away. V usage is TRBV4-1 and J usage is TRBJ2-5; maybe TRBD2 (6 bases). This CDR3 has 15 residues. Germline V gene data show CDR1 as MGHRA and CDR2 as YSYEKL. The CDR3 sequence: CAISQEPGTQETQYF. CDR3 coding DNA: TGCGCCATCAGCCAAGAGCCCGGGACTCAAGAGACCCAGTACTTC.

This CDR3 is CASSAGLGRIGDEQYF. The CDR3 DNA is TGTGCCAGTAGTGCCGGGTTGGGGCGAATCGGGGACGAGCAGTACTTC. The chain uses TRBV19 and TRBJ2-7; D is tentatively TRBD1 or TRBD2 (5 bases each). The CDR3 has 16 residues. Germline CDR1 reads LNHDA; CDR2 reads SQIVND (reference sequence). The V gene lost 5 bases and the J gene lost 5 bases, with 22 bases spanning the gap.

CDR3: CASSEVGLSQETQYF. CDR3 sequence (DNA): TGTGCCAGCAGTGAAGTGGGATTGAGCCAAGAGACCCAGTACTTC. V gene TRBV2 combines with J gene TRBJ2-5, with D unresolved. The CDR3 runs to 15 residues. Trimming removed 1 base at V and 1 base at J, with 10 bases between. Germline CDR1 reads SNHLY; CDR2 reads FYNNEI.

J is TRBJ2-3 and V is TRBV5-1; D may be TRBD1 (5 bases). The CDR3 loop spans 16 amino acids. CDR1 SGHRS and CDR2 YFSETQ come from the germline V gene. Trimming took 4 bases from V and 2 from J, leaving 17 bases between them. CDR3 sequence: CASSVGREGYTDTQYF. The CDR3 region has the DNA TGCGCCAGCAGCGTAGGCAGGGAAGGTTACACAGATACGCAGTATTTT.

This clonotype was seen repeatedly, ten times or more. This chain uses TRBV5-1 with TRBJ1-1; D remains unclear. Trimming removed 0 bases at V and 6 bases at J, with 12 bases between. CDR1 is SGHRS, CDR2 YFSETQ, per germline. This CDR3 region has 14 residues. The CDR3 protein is CASSLDMVGAEAFF. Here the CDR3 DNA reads TGCGCCAGCAGCTTGGACATGGTCGGGGCTGAAGCTTTCTTT.

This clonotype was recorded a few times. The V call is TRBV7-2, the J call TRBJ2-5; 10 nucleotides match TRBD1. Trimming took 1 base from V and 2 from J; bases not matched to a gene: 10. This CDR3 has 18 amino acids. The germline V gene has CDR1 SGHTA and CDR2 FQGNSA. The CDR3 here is CASSLVSRVDRGQETQYF. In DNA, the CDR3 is TGTGCCAGCAGCTTAGTTTCTCGCGTGGACAGGGGGCAAGAGACCCAGTACTTC.

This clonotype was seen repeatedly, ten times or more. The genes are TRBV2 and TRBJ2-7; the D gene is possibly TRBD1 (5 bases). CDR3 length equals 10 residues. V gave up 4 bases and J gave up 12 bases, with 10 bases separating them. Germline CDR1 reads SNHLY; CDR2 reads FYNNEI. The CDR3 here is CASSGQGAYF. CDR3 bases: TGTGCCAGCAGTGGGCAGGGTGCGTACTTC.

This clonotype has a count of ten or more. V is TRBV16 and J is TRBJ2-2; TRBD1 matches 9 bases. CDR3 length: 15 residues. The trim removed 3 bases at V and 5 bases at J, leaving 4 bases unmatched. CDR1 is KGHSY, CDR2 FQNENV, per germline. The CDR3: CASSHRDRVTGELFF. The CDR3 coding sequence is TGTGCCAGCAGCCACCGGGACAGGGTTACCGGGGAGCTGTTTTTT.

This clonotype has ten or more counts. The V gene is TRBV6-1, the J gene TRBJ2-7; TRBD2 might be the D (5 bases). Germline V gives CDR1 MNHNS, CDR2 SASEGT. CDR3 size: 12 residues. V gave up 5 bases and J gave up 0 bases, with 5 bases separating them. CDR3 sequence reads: CASSRDSYEQYF. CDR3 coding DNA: TGTGCCAGCAGTCGGGACTCCTACGAGCAGTACTTC.

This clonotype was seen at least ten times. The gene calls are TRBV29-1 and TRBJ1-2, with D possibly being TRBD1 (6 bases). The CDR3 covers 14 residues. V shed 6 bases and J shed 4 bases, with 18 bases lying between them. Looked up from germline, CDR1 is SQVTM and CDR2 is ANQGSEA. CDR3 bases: TGCAGCGTCTTCCGGACGGAGGGGGTCTATGGCTACACCTTC. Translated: CSVFRTEGVYGYTF.

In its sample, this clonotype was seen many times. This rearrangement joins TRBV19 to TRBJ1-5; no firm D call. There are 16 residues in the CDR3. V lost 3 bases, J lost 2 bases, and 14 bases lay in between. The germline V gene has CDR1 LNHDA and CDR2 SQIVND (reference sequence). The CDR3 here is CASSIPSRGGNQPQHF. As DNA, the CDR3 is TGTGCCAGTAGTATCCCCAGCCGTGGAGGCAATCAGCCCCAGCATTTT.

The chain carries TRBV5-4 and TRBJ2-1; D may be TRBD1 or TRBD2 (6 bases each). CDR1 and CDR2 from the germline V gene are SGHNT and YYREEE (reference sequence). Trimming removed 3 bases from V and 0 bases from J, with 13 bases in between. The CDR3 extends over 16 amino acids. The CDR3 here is CASSSGGGSSYNEQFF. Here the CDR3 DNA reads TGTGCCAGCAGCTCCGGGGGCGGCAGCTCCTACAATGAGCAGTTCTTC.

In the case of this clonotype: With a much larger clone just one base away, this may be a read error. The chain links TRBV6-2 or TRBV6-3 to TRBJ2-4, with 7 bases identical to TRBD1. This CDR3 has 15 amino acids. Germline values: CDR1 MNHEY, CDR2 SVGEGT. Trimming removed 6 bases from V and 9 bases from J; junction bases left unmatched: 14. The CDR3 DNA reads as TGTGCCAGCAGCTCCTCGGGGACAGTGTCTGGCATTCAGTACTTC. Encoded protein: CASSSSGTVSGIQYF.

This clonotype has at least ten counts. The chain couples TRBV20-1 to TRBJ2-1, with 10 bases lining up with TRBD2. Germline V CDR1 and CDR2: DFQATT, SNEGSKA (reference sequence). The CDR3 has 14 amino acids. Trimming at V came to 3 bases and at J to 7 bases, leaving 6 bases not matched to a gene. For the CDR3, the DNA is TGCAGTGCTAGCTTCGGGACTAGCGCTAATGAGCAGTTCTTC. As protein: CSASFGTSANEQFF.

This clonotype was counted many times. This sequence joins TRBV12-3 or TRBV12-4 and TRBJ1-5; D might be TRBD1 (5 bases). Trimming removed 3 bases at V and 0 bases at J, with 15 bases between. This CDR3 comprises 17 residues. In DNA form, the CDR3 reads TGTGCCAGCAGTTTTTATCGGGGCTTCAATAGCAATCAGCCCCAGCATTTT. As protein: CASSFYRGFNSNQPQHF.

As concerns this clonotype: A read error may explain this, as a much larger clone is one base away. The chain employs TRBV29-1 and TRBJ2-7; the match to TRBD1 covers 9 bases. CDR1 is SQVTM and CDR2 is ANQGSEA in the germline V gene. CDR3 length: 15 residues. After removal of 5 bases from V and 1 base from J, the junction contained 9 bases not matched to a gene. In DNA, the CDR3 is TGCAGCGTTCAAGGGGGACAGGGAAGATCCTACGAGCAGTACTTC. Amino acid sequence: CSVQGGQGRSYEQYF.

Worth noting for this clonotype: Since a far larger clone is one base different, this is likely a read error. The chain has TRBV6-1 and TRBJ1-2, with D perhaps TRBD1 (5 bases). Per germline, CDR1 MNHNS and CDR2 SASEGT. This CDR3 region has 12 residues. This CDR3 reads CATTTTYRRGSF. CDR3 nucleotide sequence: TGTGCCACCACCACCACTTACAGGAGGGGCAGCTTC.

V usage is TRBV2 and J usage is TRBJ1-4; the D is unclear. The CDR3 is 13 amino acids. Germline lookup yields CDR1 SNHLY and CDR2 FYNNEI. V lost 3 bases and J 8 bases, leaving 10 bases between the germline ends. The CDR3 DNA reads TGTGCCAGCAGTGAGTTGTGTGTCGAAAAACTGTTTTTT. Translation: CASSELCVEKLFF.

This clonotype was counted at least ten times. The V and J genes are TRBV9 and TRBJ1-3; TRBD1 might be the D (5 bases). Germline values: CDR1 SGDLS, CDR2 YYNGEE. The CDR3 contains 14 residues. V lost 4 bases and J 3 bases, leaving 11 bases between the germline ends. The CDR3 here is CASSRLGGGNTIYF. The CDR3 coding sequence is TGTGCCAGCAGCCGCTTGGGGGGTGGAAACACCATATATTTT.

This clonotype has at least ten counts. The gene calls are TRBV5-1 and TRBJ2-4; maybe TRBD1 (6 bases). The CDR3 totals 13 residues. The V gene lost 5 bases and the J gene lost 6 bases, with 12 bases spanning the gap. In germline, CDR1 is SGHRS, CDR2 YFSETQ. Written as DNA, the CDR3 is TGCGCCAGCAGACCGACAGGTGGAAACATTCAGTACTTC. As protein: CASRPTGGNIQYF. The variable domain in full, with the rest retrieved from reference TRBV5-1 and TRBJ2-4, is KAGVTQTPRYLIKTRGQQVTLSCSPISGHRSVSWYQQTPGQGLQFLFEYFSETQRNKGNFPGRFSGRQFSNSRSEMNVSTLELGDSALYLCASRPTGGNIQYFGAGTRLSVL.

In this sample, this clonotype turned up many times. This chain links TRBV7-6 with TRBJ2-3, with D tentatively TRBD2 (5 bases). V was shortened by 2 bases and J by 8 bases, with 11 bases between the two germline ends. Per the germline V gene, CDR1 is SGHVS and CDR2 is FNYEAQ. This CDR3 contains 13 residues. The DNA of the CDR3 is TGTGCCAGCAGCTTAAGGATCGAGGGTACGCAGTATTTT. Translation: CASSLRIEGTQYF.

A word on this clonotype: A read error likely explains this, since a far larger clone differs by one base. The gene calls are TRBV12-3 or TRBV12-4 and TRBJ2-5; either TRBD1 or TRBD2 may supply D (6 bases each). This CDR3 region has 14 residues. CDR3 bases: TGTGCCAGCGAGGCGGGGTGGGGGCAAGAGAACCAGTACTTC. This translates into CASEAGWGQENQYF.